This TCR beta chain was identified in a study of graft-versus-host responses after intestinal transplantation. The wider study: For around 3 years after anti-thymocyte globulin induction, all recipients took tacrolimus and steroids. Study conclusions and caveats: GvH clones detected in recipient marrow included some appearing first in ileum or blood.

A note on this clone: Its specificity is unknown.

TCRdb's copy holds only in-frame clones and misses some; the assay was immunoSEQ multiplex PCR. Among some 86,000 clones, around 91% were seen once, and the ten largest hold 0.1%. The source was unstimulated CD4+ T cells sorted from spleen or lymph node cells, collected before intestinal transplant. The clonotype was recovered from a human donor who received an intestinal transplant.

The CDR3: CASPGQNFTDTQYF. CDR3 coding DNA: TGTGCCAGCCCGGGACAGAATTTCACAGATACGCAGTATTTT. J is TRBJ2-3 and V is TRBV7-7; 7 bases match TRBD1. CDR3 size: 14 residues. Germline V CDR1 and CDR2: SSHAT, FNYEAQ (reference sequence). Trimming removed 8 bases from V and 2 bases from J; junction bases left unmatched: 7.